This TCR beta chain was recovered during a study of T cells in Graves' hyperthyroidism and ophthalmopathy. The trim removed 2 bases at V and 3 bases at J, leaving 2 bases unmatched. CDR1 and CDR2 from the germline V gene are SGDLS and YYNGEE. The CDR3 is 14 amino acids. Study-level points and caveats: Clonotypes that were expanded in thyroid above 0.001 mostly appeared in blood too.

RNA transcripts served as the template for amplifying TCR beta CDR3 regions. Researchers ran a first-round RT-PCR on the TCR CDR3 using the HTBI primer set. TCRdb ran MiXCR on the multiplex PCR reads and lists one entry per CDR3 protein. This sample has about 360,000 distinct CDR3 sequences; roughly 13% occur once, and the top ten carry around 9.2%. This clonotype has at least ten counts. The antigen is unknown. This sequence was found in a woman under 30 with Graves' hyperthyroidism. The chain links TRBV9 to TRBJ2-3, with 8 bases that match TRBD1. Input material: blood. The CDR3 region is CASSVTGATDTQYF. In DNA form, the CDR3 reads TGTGCCAGCAGCGTGACAGGGGCGACAGATACGCAGTATTTT.